This TCR beta chain comes out of a study of CD8 T cells in ankylosing spondylitis. The CDR3 has 16 residues. V was pared by 1 base and J by 6 bases, with 8 bases of the junction left unmatched. The germline gives CDR1 LGHDT, CDR2 YNNKEL (reference sequence). Quantitative 5'-RACE with molecular barcodes generated TCR beta libraries. MiXCR, run by TCRdb on the 5' RACE reads, gives a single entry per CDR3 protein. The sample yields about 540,000 distinct CDR3 sequences, more than 9.5% seen once. Study outcomes and limitations: Reports say disease-linked clones showed up significantly more in matched ankylosing spondylitis synovial fluid. Seemingly distinctive of ankylosing spondylitis blood was a TCR beta motif formed by eight highly homologous variants. There were earlier reports of some motif variants in reactive arthritis synovial fluid and blood. Disease-linked clones, CD8+, were relatively rare in peripheral blood.

This clonotype was picked up many times. The target antigen is unknown. The clonotype originates from a male donor with ankylosing spondylitis. The sample comprised blood, either unsorted or a sorted T cell fraction (not recorded which). The rearrangement joins TRBV3-1 to TRBJ1-5; TRBD1 matches 8 bases. The CDR3 protein is CASSQGRQGYGQPQHF. CDR3 bases: TGTGCCAGCAGCCAAGGGAGACAGGGGTATGGTCAGCCCCAGCATTTT.